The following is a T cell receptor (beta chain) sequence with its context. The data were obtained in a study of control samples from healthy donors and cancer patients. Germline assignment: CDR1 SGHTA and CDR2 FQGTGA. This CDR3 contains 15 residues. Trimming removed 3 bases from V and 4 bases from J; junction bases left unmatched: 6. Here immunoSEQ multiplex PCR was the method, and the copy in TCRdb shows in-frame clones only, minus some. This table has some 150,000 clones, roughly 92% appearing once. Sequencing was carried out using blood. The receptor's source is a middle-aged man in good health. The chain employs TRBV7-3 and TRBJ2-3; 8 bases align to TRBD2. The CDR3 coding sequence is TGTGCCAGCAGCTTTACCGGGGGGGCCGCAGATACGCAGTATTTT. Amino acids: CASSFTGGAADTQYF.